The subject of this entry is one T cell receptor beta chain. Its antigen is not known. This entry is derived from a study of radiotherapy plus CTLA-4 blockade in lung cancer. Study-level points and caveats: The best predictor of response was reported to be early blood T cell clone dynamics, with interferon-beta.

Sequenced by immunoSEQ multiplex PCR; TCRdb stores in-frame clones only, minus some. The table lists roughly 98,000 clones, around four fifths of them singletons. CDR1 SGHRS and CDR2 YFSETQ come from the germline V gene. V was cut by 1 base and J by 0 bases, with 12 bases left in between. This CDR3 is 16 amino acids long. This clonotype was sampled from a human donor with non-small cell lung cancer that progressed on radiotherapy plus ipilimumab. The chain couples TRBV5-1 to TRBJ2-3; D gene ambiguous. Sequenced material: peripheral blood, taken from a patient treated with radiotherapy plus ipilimumab. DNA of the CDR3: TGCGCCAGCAGCTTGAGCATCGGGCAGAGCACAGATACGCAGTATTTT. The encoded protein is CASSLSIGQSTDTQYF.